Below, 5 T cell receptor beta chains from the same sample are listed, as sequenced in a study of follicular helper T cells after annual influenza vaccination. Here immunoSEQ multiplex PCR was the method, and the copy in TCRdb shows in-frame clones only, minus some. The table has about 880 clones, under 80% seen once. Time point denoted: 2015-2016 season, 7 days after influenza vaccination. The starting material was CXCR5+ CD38+ circulating T follicular helper cells from blood, obtained 7 days after influenza vaccination. The subset was: circulating Tfh, non-naive CD4+CXCR5+PD-1+ (ICOS+CD38+ or ICOS-CD38-). The source is an adult who received the influenza vaccine.

The V and J genes are TRBV7-9 and TRBJ1-2; the D is unclear. This CDR3 is built from 13 residues. Germline V lookup: CDR1 SEHNR, CDR2 FQNEAQ (reference sequence). Trimming took off 2 bases at V and 8 bases at J, with 12 bases between the two ends. CDR3 in DNA: TGTGCCAGCAGCTTAAGTCCGCCTATCGGCTACACCTTC. It specifies CASSLSPPIGYTF.

This clone has a handful of counts. The rearrangement uses TRBV5-5 and TRBJ2-7; TRBD1 or TRBD2 may be the D gene (5 bases each). The ends were cut back, 4 bases at V and 6 bases at J, with 17 bases in the middle. The CDR3 has 14 amino acids. CDR1 is SGHKS, CDR2 YYEKEE, per germline (reference sequence). The chain's CDR3 is CASSRDPVGGEQYF. The CDR3 nucleotides are TGTGCCAGCAGCCGAGACCCCGTTGGGGGCGAGCAGTACTTC.

The CDR3 region has the DNA TGCGCCAGCAGCCAAGGGAGGGTGCGGGAGACCCAGTACTTC. Its translation is CASSQGRVRETQYF. The J gene is TRBJ2-5, the V gene TRBV4-1; perhaps TRBD2 as D (6 bases). The germline gives CDR1 MGHRA, CDR2 YSYEKL. This CDR3 contains 14 residues. The V end was cut by 1 base, the J end by 5 bases, with 11 bases between.

The table lists this clone with a few counts. For the CDR3, the DNA is TGCGCCAGCAGCCAAGAGATGACAGGGAGATATGGCTACACCTTC. This sequence encodes CASSQEMTGRYGYTF. The gene calls are TRBV4-1 and TRBJ1-2, with 7 bases matching TRBD1. Germline loops: CDR1 MGHRA, CDR2 YSYEKL. J gave up 5 bases and V 0 bases, and 6 bases lay outside the gene matches. The CDR3 runs to 15 residues.

This clone came up once. The chain has TRBV2 and TRBJ1-2; D possibly corresponds to TRBD1 (5 bases). Germline V gene lookup returns CDR1 SNHLY and CDR2 FYNNEI. Trimming cost V 4 bases and J 8 bases, with 14 bases left between them. The CDR3 loop spans 13 amino acids. CDR3: CASSAGGWGGYTF. CDR3 nucleotides: TGTGCCAGCAGTGCCGGGGGGTGGGGCGGCTACACCTTC.